One T cell receptor beta chain is described in this entry. The antigen is not known. Preparation of the TCRbeta library involved a method that used unique molecular identifiers. One entry per CDR3 protein results from TCRdb running MiXCR on the PCR reads. The table has about 870,000 distinct CDR3 sequences, roughly 15% seen once. The sample is drawn from a study of T-cell reconstitution after alpha-beta-depleted transplantation in children. General study points: About two months after transplant, alpha-beta T cells reportedly came from several hundred expanded graft clones.

The CDR3 has 18 amino acids. V lost 1 base and J lost 0, with 17 bases in between. Looked up from germline, CDR1 is SGHKS and CDR2 is YYEKEE (reference sequence). The rearrangement links TRBV5-5 to TRBJ2-1; a possible D gene is TRBD1 (6 bases). The clonotype comes from a male patient younger than 18 who had a stem cell transplant for acute lymphoblastic leukemia, so the T cells may come from the graft donor. This material consisted of PBMCs, mostly from graft donor cells, taken 360 days after TCRalphabeta/CD19-depleted stem cell transplant. CDR3 nucleotides: TGTGCCAGCAGCTTGCGTACCACTGGGGGCTTCTCCTACAATGAGCAGTTCTTC. This translates into CASSLRTTGGFSYNEQFF.